Described below is a single TCR beta chain sequence and its context. Its antigen is as yet unknown. The data originate from a study of T cell responses to AZD1222 COVID-19 vaccine. Findings of the study overall: Reportedly, close to half of spike-specific TCRs are directed against unmutated variant regions. Donors in the cohort were predominantly white British and more often female, and clonal diversity was possibly underestimated. Spike as a whole was targeted by vaccine-associated CD4 TCRs, dominant at 160-218 and 743-854.

Trimming cost V 4 bases and J 2 bases, with 14 bases left between them. From germline, CDR1 is SGDLS and CDR2 YYNGEE. This CDR3 is 15 amino acids long. Data came from immunoSEQ multiplex PCR; TCRdb stores just in-frame clones and leaves some out. The profile shows tens of thousands of clones, approximately 79% of them singletons. J is TRBJ2-3 and V is TRBV9; no clear D. The source of this sequence is an adult in good health. The starting material was peripheral blood, obtained on day 0 of MenACWY control vaccination. The CDR3 nucleotides are TGTGCCAGCAGCTTCATGGTGTCCTCCACAGATACGCAGTATTTT. This translates into CASSFMVSSTDTQYF.